Each of the 30 T cell receptor beta chains below was sequenced from the same sample in a study of T cells in Graves' hyperthyroidism and ophthalmopathy. The CDR3 regions of TCR beta were amplified from RNA transcripts. First-round RT-PCR with HTBI primers amplified the TCR CDR3 region. Using its own MiXCR run on the multiplex PCR reads, TCRdb lists one record per CDR3 protein. The sample lists about 720,000 distinct CDR3 sequences, roughly 20% seen once, with roughly 17% in the top ten. Sequencing used blood. The receptors here all came from a woman aged 50 to 60 with Graves' hyperthyroidism that later progressed to Graves' ophthalmopathy.

The sample holds many counts of this clonotype. The rearrangement joins TRBV20-1 to TRBJ2-7, with D hard to call. Germline V gene lookup returns CDR1 DFQATT and CDR2 SNEGSKA (reference sequence). Trimming removed 2 bases from V and 2 bases from J, with 13 bases in between. This CDR3 spans 14 amino acids. The CDR3 region has the DNA TGCAGTGCTAGACAACCGACGGTCCCCTACGAGCAGTACTTC. Its protein is CSARQPTVPYEQYF.

This clonotype was counted a few times. The CDR3 DNA reads TGTGCCAGCAGGACGGACAGGGGGCTCTCCTACGAGCAGTACTTC. Amino acid sequence: CASRTDRGLSYEQYF. This chain joins TRBV6-1 and TRBJ2-7; 11 bases fit TRBD1. V lost 6 bases, J lost 0 bases, and 4 bases stayed unmatched. Per germline, CDR1 MNHNS and CDR2 SASEGT. The CDR3 has 15 residues.

In this sample, this clonotype turned up a few times. The rearrangement links TRBV20-1 to TRBJ1-5; 8 bases match TRBD1. The CDR3 runs to 13 residues. J gave up 2 bases and V 8 bases, and 5 bases lay outside the gene matches. Germline V gives CDR1 DFQATT, CDR2 SNEGSKA (reference sequence). CDR3: CSSGGKGNQPQHF. Here the CDR3 DNA reads TGCAGTTCAGGGGGCAAAGGCAATCAGCCCCAGCATTTT.

The chain has TRBV6-2 or TRBV6-3 and TRBJ2-2, with 9 bases that match TRBD2. Germline-derived CDR1 and CDR2 are MNHEY and SVGEGT. This CDR3 is built from 14 residues. After removal of 10 bases from V and 4 bases from J, the junction contained 7 bases not matched to a gene. CDR3 sequence reads: CATTRGGGTGELFF. CDR3 DNA sequence: TGTGCCACAACCCGCGGGGGGGGCACCGGGGAGCTGTTTTTT.

This clonotype was seen repeatedly, ten times or more. The chain combines TRBV11-2 with TRBJ2-7; possibly TRBD2 for D (6 bases). Germline-derived CDR1 and CDR2 are SGHAT and FQNNGV. The V end was cut by 1 base, the J end by 2 bases, with 12 bases between. CDR3 length: 15 amino acids. CDR3 sequence reads: CASSLVAEQPYEQYF. The DNA for the CDR3 is TGTGCCAGCAGCTTAGTAGCGGAACAACCCTACGAGCAGTACTTC.

Ten or more counts support this clonotype. The CDR3 nucleotides are TGTGCCAGCAGCCAGCTAGATACGCAGTATTTT. Residues: CASSQLDTQYF. The chain employs TRBV4-2 and TRBJ2-3; D gene unclear. Between the trimmed V and J ends, which lost 3 bases and 5 bases, there was a span of 3 bases. Germline-derived CDR1 and CDR2 are LGHNA and YNFKEQ. The CDR3 extends over 11 amino acids.

This clonotype has at least ten counts. The chain has TRBV12-3 or TRBV12-4 and TRBJ1-1; tentatively, D is TRBD1 (5 bases). Trimming cost V 5 bases and J 4 bases, with 11 bases left between them. This CDR3 spans 13 amino acids. The CDR3 region is CASSPQGVTEAFF. In nucleotides, the CDR3 is TGTGCCAGCAGTCCCCAGGGTGTCACTGAAGCTTTCTTT.

This clonotype showed up many times. The V call is TRBV5-4, the J call TRBJ1-5; no reliable D call. Germline V gene sequence: CDR1 SGHNT, CDR2 YYREEE (reference sequence). This CDR3 contains 13 residues. Trimming took off 0 bases at V and 6 bases at J, with 7 bases between the two ends. The CDR3 nucleotides are TGTGCCAGCAGCTTGGATGGGGTTCAGCCCCAGCATTTT. It codes for CASSLDGVQPQHF.

This clonotype has only a few counts. CDR3 protein: CSAGGNRGVGTDTQYF. In DNA, the CDR3 is TGCAGTGCTGGGGGAAATCGGGGGGTCGGCACAGATACGCAGTATTTT. The V gene is TRBV20-1, the J gene TRBJ2-3; 7 bases are shared with TRBD2. After removal of 5 bases from V and 1 base from J, the junction contained 12 bases not matched to a gene. This CDR3 contains 16 residues. Germline lookup yields CDR1 DFQATT and CDR2 SNEGSKA (reference sequence).

This clonotype was seen many times. The rearrangement links TRBV27 to TRBJ1-4, with 7 bases fitting TRBD1. The CDR3 contains 14 residues. Germline CDR1 and CDR2: MNHEY and SMNVEV (reference sequence). J gave up 8 bases and V 5 bases, and 8 bases lay outside the gene matches. The CDR3 region is CASSPGTEGEKLFF. The CDR3 DNA reads TGTGCCAGCAGTCCCGGGACAGAAGGGGAAAAACTGTTTTTT.

In this sample, this clonotype turned up a few times. The chain joins TRBV12-5 to TRBJ1-5; possibly TRBD1 for D (5 bases). Germline V gene lookup returns CDR1 LGHNT and CDR2 FRNRAP. V gave up 5 bases and J gave up 4 bases, with 15 bases separating them. There are 15 residues in the CDR3. The CDR3 reads CASGSGTAINQPQHF. In nucleotides, the CDR3 is TGTGCTAGTGGTAGCGGGACTGCTATTAATCAGCCCCAGCATTTT. The variable domain in full, with the rest retrieved from reference TRBV12-5 and TRBJ1-5, is DARVTQTPRHKVTEMGQEVTMRCQPILGHNTVFWYRQTMMQGLELLAYFRNRAPLDDSGMPKDRFSAEMPDATLATLKIQPSEPRDSAVYFCASGSGTAINQPQHFGDGTRLSIL.

The V and J genes are TRBV6-1 and TRBJ2-3; tentatively, D is TRBD1 (5 bases). V was pared by 5 bases and J by 4 bases, with 10 bases between. Germline CDR1 reads MNHNS; CDR2 reads SASEGT. The CDR3 covers 13 residues. The CDR3 sequence is CASSFSGSDTQYF. DNA of the CDR3: TGTGCCAGCAGTTTCTCAGGGTCAGATACGCAGTATTTT.

This clonotype was picked up many times. This chain joins TRBV11-2 and TRBJ2-6; D gene uncertain. CDR3 length equals 16 residues. Between the trimmed V and J ends, which lost 5 bases and 0 bases, there was a span of 11 bases. Germline V gene sequence: CDR1 SGHAT, CDR2 FQNNGV. This chain's CDR3 is CASSLTESSGANVLTF. CDR3 DNA: TGTGCCAGCAGCCTTACGGAGAGCTCTGGGGCCAACGTCCTGACTTTC. Looking up the rest from reference TRBV11-2 and TRBJ2-6 gives the full variable domain: EAGVAQSPRYKIIEKRQSVAFWCNPISGHATLYWYQQILGQGPKLLIQFQNNGVVDDSQLPKDRFSAERLKGVDSTLKIQPAKLEDSAVYLCASSLTESSGANVLTFGAGSRLTVL.

This clonotype was counted only a few times. The rearrangement links TRBV11-3 to TRBJ2-7; unclear D gene. The CDR3 runs to 15 residues. Germline V gene sequence: CDR1 SGHNT, CDR2 YENEEA. Deletions cut 1 base from V and 2 bases from J, with 12 bases between. The CDR3: CASSLGLKKTYEQYF. Here the CDR3 DNA reads TGTGCCAGCAGCTTAGGTCTGAAAAAGACCTACGAGCAGTACTTC.

This clonotype was counted a few times. The rearrangement joins TRBV29-1 to TRBJ2-1, with 7 nucleotides matching TRBD2. V was pared by 6 bases and J by 8 bases, with 13 bases of the junction left unmatched. Germline V lookup: CDR1 SQVTM, CDR2 ANQGSEA. The CDR3 runs to 14 residues. CDR3 in DNA: TGCAGCGTCGATCGAGGGGAGGGGAGGGATGAGCAGTTCTTC. This sequence encodes CSVDRGEGRDEQFF.

This sequence joins TRBV6-1 and TRBJ2-5, with 9 bases identical to TRBD2. The germline V gene encodes CDR1 MNHNS and CDR2 SASEGT. This CDR3 is built from 12 residues. Trimming cost V 8 bases and J 5 bases; bases outside gene matches: 3. The CDR3 reads CASGGGVETQYF. The CDR3 region has the DNA TGTGCCAGCGGCGGGGGGGTCGAGACCCAGTACTTC.

This clonotype was detected a few times. This rearrangement joins TRBV6-4 to TRBJ1-1; possible D gene TRBD1, 5 bases. CDR3 size: 13 residues. V was shortened by 6 bases and J by 3 bases, with 11 bases between the two germline ends. Germline values: CDR1 MRHNA, CDR2 SNTAGT. The CDR3 sequence: CASRRQWDTEAFF. The CDR3 region has the DNA TGTGCCAGCAGGAGACAGTGGGACACTGAAGCTTTCTTT.

This clonotype was observed a handful of times. The CDR3 DNA is TGTGCCAGCACCACTAGGACAGGGAACACCGGGGAGCTGTTTTTT. Encoded protein: CASTTRTGNTGELFF. This rearrangement joins TRBV12-3 or TRBV12-4 to TRBJ2-2; TRBD1 agrees at 7 bases. The V and J ends lost 7 bases and 1 base, in that order; junction bases with no gene match: 6. There are 15 residues in the CDR3.

This clonotype has ten or more counts. The chain links TRBV20-1 to TRBJ2-2; TRBD2 aligns across 8 bases. Unmatched junction bases numbered 4, after V lost 3 bases and J lost 1 base. This CDR3 has 15 amino acids. The V gene's germline CDR1 is DFQATT and CDR2 SNEGSKA (reference sequence). CDR3 coding DNA: TGCAGTGCTAGTAAAGCGGGGGTGAACACCGGGGAGCTGTTTTTT. Protein sequence: CSASKAGVNTGELFF.

This chain's CDR3 is CASSLSKDTSYEQYF. The CDR3 DNA reads TGTGCCAGCAGCTTAAGCAAAGACACCTCCTACGAGCAGTACTTC. This sequence joins TRBV7-9 and TRBJ2-7; no firm D call. The ends were cut back, 2 bases at V and 0 bases at J, with 11 bases in the middle. Per germline, CDR1 SEHNR and CDR2 FQNEAQ (reference sequence). This CDR3 has 15 residues. Using reference TRBV7-9 and TRBJ2-7 for the parts outside the CDR3, the full variable domain is DTGVSQNPRHKITKRGQNVTFRCDPISEHNRLYWYRQTLGQGPEFLTYFQNEAQLEKSRLLSDRFSAERPKGSFSTLEIQRTEQGDSAMYLCASSLSKDTSYEQYFGPGTRLTVT.

The chain employs TRBV12-3 or TRBV12-4 and TRBJ2-7; 12 bases agree with TRBD1. The CDR3 sequence is 17 residues long. The junction had 7 bases not matched to a gene; V was cut back by 4 bases and J by 0 bases. CDR3 in amino acids: CASSSRDRGQSSYEQYF. The CDR3 DNA reads as TGTGCCAGCAGTTCCCGGGACAGGGGGCAGAGCTCCTACGAGCAGTACTTC.

This clonotype was picked up a small number of times. The chain recombines TRBV7-9 with TRBJ2-7; D not resolved. Germline V gives CDR1 SEHNR, CDR2 FQNEAQ (reference sequence). The V gene lost 5 bases and the J gene lost 5 bases, with 4 bases spanning the gap. CDR3 length: 10 amino acids. The CDR3 DNA reads as TGTGCCAGCAGCCCCCACGAGCAGTACTTC. This translates into CASSPHEQYF.

This clonotype came up a few times. As DNA, the CDR3 is TGTGCCATCAGTGAGTCGATCCGGGAGACCCAGTACTTC. Protein sequence: CAISESIRETQYF. This chain uses TRBV10-3 with TRBJ2-5; D uncertain. This CDR3 comprises 13 residues. Germline V gives CDR1 ENHRY, CDR2 SYGVKD. Trimming removed 0 bases at V and 5 bases at J, with 7 bases between.

This clonotype turned up a few times. This chain links TRBV24-1 with TRBJ2-3, with D perhaps assigned TRBD1 or TRBD2 (5 bases each). Per the germline V gene, CDR1 is KGHDR and CDR2 is SFDVKD. The CDR3 totals 14 residues. V lost 5 bases and J 3 bases, leaving 11 bases between the germline ends. DNA for the CDR3: TGTGCCACCAGTGGAGGGGCTGGAACAGATACGCAGTATTTT. Translation: CATSGGAGTDTQYF.

This clonotype was seen a few times. V and J are TRBV19 and TRBJ2-7; D tentatively reads TRBD1 or TRBD2 (5 bases each). The germline gives CDR1 LNHDA, CDR2 SQIVND (reference sequence). This CDR3 spans 13 amino acids. Trimming removed 4 bases at V and 2 bases at J, with 9 bases between. The CDR3 loop reads CASSTGTPYEQYF. CDR3 in DNA: TGTGCCAGTAGTACCGGGACGCCCTACGAGCAGTACTTC.

This clonotype showed up just a few times. The chain combines TRBV15 with TRBJ1-5; 8 nucleotides line up with TRBD1. This CDR3 is built from 13 residues. Germline V lookup: CDR1 LNHNV, CDR2 YYDKDF (reference sequence). Trimming removed 2 bases from V and 7 bases from J; junction bases left unmatched: 1. The CDR3 is CATSRQGAQPQHF. The DNA of the CDR3 is TGTGCCACCAGCAGACAGGGGGCCCAGCCCCAGCATTTT.

This clonotype turned up a few times. The V call is TRBV30, the J call TRBJ2-1; unclear D gene. CDR3 size: 13 residues. V lost 4 bases and J lost 0, with 7 bases in between. Germline CDR1 GTSNPN, CDR2 SVGIG (reference sequence). The CDR3 spells CAWTQSSYNEQFF. The CDR3 coding sequence is TGTGCCTGGACACAAAGCTCCTACAATGAGCAGTTCTTC.

This clonotype was counted at least ten times. This rearrangement joins TRBV3-1 to TRBJ1-1; maybe TRBD1 (5 bases). Trimming took 4 bases from V and 1 from J, leaving 10 bases between them. In germline, CDR1 is LGHDT, CDR2 YNNKEL (reference sequence). The CDR3 extends over 14 amino acids. The CDR3 loop is CASSPGSENTEAFF. The CDR3 nucleotides read TGTGCCAGCAGCCCAGGGAGCGAGAACACTGAAGCTTTCTTT.

The genes are TRBV10-3 and TRBJ1-2; D perhaps matches TRBD1 (5 bases). This CDR3 has 14 amino acids. V lost 3 bases, J lost 3 bases, and 11 bases lay in between. Germline V gene data show CDR1 as ENHRY and CDR2 as SYGVKD. Written as DNA, the CDR3 is TGTGCCATCAGTGATCAGGGTTCGGACTATGGCTACACCTTC. Translating it yields CAISDQGSDYGYTF.

This clonotype was recorded at least ten times. The rearrangement links TRBV27 to TRBJ1-1, with unresolved D. The CDR3 is 14 residues long. Germline CDR1 is MNHEY and CDR2 is SMNVEV (reference sequence). The ends were cut back, 6 bases at V and 2 bases at J, with 13 bases in the middle. The CDR3 DNA sequence: TGTGCCAGCAGCCCGGGGAGGCCTAACACTGAAGCTTTCTTT. Translated: CASSPGRPNTEAFF.